Listed here is a single TCR beta chain. Using immunoSEQ multiplex PCR, the repertoire was profiled, and TCRdb retains in-frame clones only, with some absent. The sample contains roughly 73,000 clones, around nine tenths of which appear only once. These data come from a study of T cell changes during pregnancy in multiple sclerosis. The CDR3 runs 15 residues. With 6 bases removed from V and 5 bases from J, the gap between germline ends came to 17 bases. This clonotype originated in a female donor in good health, enrolled as a control in a pregnancy study. Sequences were derived from peripheral blood, sampled in the second trimester of pregnancy. The chain couples TRBV23-1 to TRBJ1-5; TRBD1 might be the D (5 bases). TRBV23-1 is given ORF status, its function remaining uncertain. CDR3 sequence reads: CASRSIEQADQPQHF. CDR3 bases: TGCGCCAGCAGATCAATAGAACAGGCCGATCAGCCCCAGCATTTT.